A selection of T cell receptor beta chains follows, all from one sample in a study of T cell responses to AZD1222 COVID-19 vaccine. This table comes from immunoSEQ multiplex PCR, and its TCRdb copy is limited to in-frame clones, with some not included. Altogether roughly 130,000 clones are present, about nine tenths being singletons, with the ten largest covering around a sixth. This specimen consisted of peripheral blood, obtained on day 0 of MenACWY control vaccination. The receptor set was obtained from an adult in good health. Both conserved end residues are part of each CDR3. The order of the fields is V gene, J gene, CDR3 protein.

>TRBV7-2|TRBJ2-1
CASSFASGIYNEQFF
>TRBV29-1|TRBJ2-7
CSVVHGRSYEQYF
>TRBV6-5|TRBJ2-4
CASSAPRGAKNIQYF
>TRBV7-9|TRBJ1-4
CASNSEEKLFF
>TRBV3-1/TRBV3-2|TRBJ2-3
CASSQDRLAGDTQYF
>TRBV4-1|TRBJ2-3
CASSLGTSGRTKGDIWQYF
>TRBV18|TRBJ2-1
CASSPTSGRVVEQFF
>TRBV7-2|TRBJ1-1
CASSPRQEFTEAFF
>TRBV5-6|TRBJ2-7
CASSLRNEQYF
>TRBV7-6|TRBJ2-5
CASSLKTGLQETQYF
>TRBV19|TRBJ1-5
CASIDRGLGQPQHF
>TRBV5-5|TRBJ1-5
CASSLAARGNQPQHF
>TRBV30|TRBJ1-1
CAWSVHRTEAFF
>TRBV6-5|TRBJ2-7
CASSPATGEQYF
>TRBV3-1/TRBV3-2|TRBJ2-2
CASSQVLYTGELFF
>TRBV21-1|TRBJ2-3
CASSKPQRTALTDTQYF